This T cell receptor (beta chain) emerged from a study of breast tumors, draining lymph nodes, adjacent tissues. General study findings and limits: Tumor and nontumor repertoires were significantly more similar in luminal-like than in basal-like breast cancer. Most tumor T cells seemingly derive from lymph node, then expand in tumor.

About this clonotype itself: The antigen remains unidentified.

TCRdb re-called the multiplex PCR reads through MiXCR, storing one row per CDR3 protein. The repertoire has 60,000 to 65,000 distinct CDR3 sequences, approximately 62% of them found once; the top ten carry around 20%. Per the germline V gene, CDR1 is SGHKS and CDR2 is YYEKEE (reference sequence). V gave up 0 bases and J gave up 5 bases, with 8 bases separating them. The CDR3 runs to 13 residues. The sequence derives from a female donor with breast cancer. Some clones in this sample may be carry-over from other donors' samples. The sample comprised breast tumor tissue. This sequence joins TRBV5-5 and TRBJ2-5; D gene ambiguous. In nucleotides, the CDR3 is TGTGCCAGCAGCTTGGTGATCGGGGAGACCCAGTACTTC. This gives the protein CASSLVIGETQYF.